The next 30 T cell receptor beta chains were all read from a single sample in a study of blood T cells in healthy people across ages. Through a sample-barcoded 5' primer and a J-beta primer mix, a second PCR was run for roughly 7 to 11 cycles. MiXCR was run by TCRdb on the 5' RACE reads, yielding one entry per CDR3 protein. Here the sample spans hundreds of thousands of distinct CDR3 sequences, 45% to 60% being singletons. Material for sequencing was blood. These receptors all stem from a man aged 60-69 years in good health.

The CDR3 reads CASSTLAGVTQYF. CDR3 DNA sequence: TGTGCCAGCAGCACCCTAGCGGGAGTTACCCAGTACTTC. The chain combines TRBV11-3 with TRBJ2-7, with 10 nucleotides matching TRBD2. The length of the CDR3 is 13 residues. V dropped 5 bases and J dropped 10; count of bases not matched to a gene: 8. Germline values: CDR1 SGHNT, CDR2 YENEEA.

A few counts support this clonotype. The gene calls are TRBV12-3 or TRBV12-4 and TRBJ1-5; 8 nucleotides agree with TRBD1. V trimming: 6 bases; J trimming: 5 bases; junction bases outside the gene matches: 9. CDR3 size: 15 residues. For the CDR3, the DNA is TGTGCCAGCAGCTCCGGACAGGGACGGTATCAGCCCCAGCATTTT. Protein product: CASSSGQGRYQPQHF.

The rearrangement links TRBV25-1 to TRBJ1-4; D gene ambiguous. Trimming took 4 bases from V and 8 from J, leaving 14 bases between them. This CDR3 is built from 14 residues. Germline V CDR1 and CDR2: MGHDK, SYGVNS. CDR3 nucleotides: TGTGCCAGCAGTGTGGGTGGGGTATTGGAAAAACTGTTTTTT. Protein sequence: CASSVGGVLEKLFF.

The chain has TRBV7-6 and TRBJ1-5; a possible D gene is TRBD1 (6 bases). The V gene lost 3 bases and the J gene lost 5 bases, with 11 bases spanning the gap. Germline lookup yields CDR1 SGHVS and CDR2 FNYEAQ. This CDR3 has 14 residues. This CDR3 is CASSLTNRDQPQHF. For the CDR3, the DNA is TGTGCCAGCAGCTTGACAAACAGGGATCAGCCCCAGCATTTT.

The CDR3 protein is CASSSGTSGRAEQFF. The CDR3 bases are TGTGCCAGCAGTTCCGGGACTAGCGGGAGAGCTGAGCAGTTCTTC. This chain uses TRBV28 with TRBJ2-1, with TRBD2 matching 14 bases. CDR3 length: 15 residues. V lost 4 bases to trimming and J lost 9 bases; unmatched junction nucleotides: 5. Per germline, CDR1 MDHEN and CDR2 SYDVKM. Full variable domain (rest looked up from reference TRBV28 and TRBJ2-1): DVKVTQSSRYLVKRTGEKVFLECVQDMDHENMFWYRQDPGLGLRLIYFSYDVKMKEKGDIPEGYSVSREKKERFSLILESASTNQTSMYLCASSSGTSGRAEQFFGPGTRLTVL.

There are many counts of this clonotype. The chain recombines TRBV29-1 with TRBJ2-7, with 8 bases identical to TRBD1. Germline assignment: CDR1 SQVTM and CDR2 ANQGSEA. The CDR3 consists of 14 residues. V shed 6 bases and J 0 bases; nucleotides not matched to a gene: 7. The CDR3 DNA is TGCAGCGTCTCGGGACAGGTGGGCTCCTACGAGCAGTACTTC. Protein sequence: CSVSGQVGSYEQYF.

The gene calls are TRBV6-5 and TRBJ2-7; D ambiguous. V was cut by 6 bases and J by 9 bases, with 15 bases left in between. Germline V gives CDR1 MNHEY, CDR2 SVGAGI. The CDR3 is made up of 12 amino acids. Here the CDR3 reads CASRTGSDVQYF. DNA for the CDR3: TGTGCCAGCAGAACCGGGTCTGACGTGCAGTACTTC.

Regarding this clonotype: A read error is possible here, since a much larger clone lies one base away. The CDR3 sequence: CASSYVVEGTDTQYF. The CDR3 DNA reads as TGTGCCAGCAGTTACGTGGTGGAGGGCACAGATACGCAGTATTTT. The chain uses TRBV6-6 and TRBJ2-3, with a possible D match to TRBD2 (5 bases). The ends were cut back, 2 bases at V and 1 base at J, with 10 bases in the middle. The length of the CDR3 is 15 residues. Per the germline V gene, CDR1 is MNHNY and CDR2 is SVGAGI (reference sequence).

This clonotype was seen a handful of times. The rearrangement links TRBV4-2 to TRBJ1-4, with a weak D call TRBD1 (5 bases). This CDR3 region has 14 residues. Trimming left V 6 bases short and J 8 bases short, with 16 bases between. The germline gives CDR1 LGHNA, CDR2 YNFKEQ. The CDR3 nucleotides are TGTGCCAGCAGAAGCGGGGGGGGAGAGGAAAAACTGTTTTTT. Protein product: CASRSGGGEEKLFF.

The chain recombines TRBV14 with TRBJ2-3, with a weak D call TRBD2 (5 bases). The V gene lost 3 bases and the J gene lost 6 bases, with 16 bases spanning the gap. Germline V CDR1 and CDR2: SGHDN, FVKESK. This CDR3 has 15 residues. For the CDR3, the DNA is TGTGCCAGCAGCCACCCCCGGGGTATTACGGATACGCAGTATTTT. Its protein is CASSHPRGITDTQYF.

CDR3 sequence: CSAREGVQDNYGYTF. The CDR3 DNA reads TGCAGTGCTAGAGAGGGTGTACAGGACAACTATGGCTACACCTTC. V usage is TRBV20-1 and J usage is TRBJ1-2; TRBD1 is a possible D gene (5 bases). The CDR3 length is 15 residues. Germline lookup yields CDR1 DFQATT and CDR2 SNEGSKA (reference sequence). V lost 0 bases and J lost 2, with 13 bases in between.

J is TRBJ2-1 and V is TRBV19; the match to TRBD2 covers 7 bases. The CDR3 totals 17 residues. V trimming: 3 bases; J trimming: 1 base; junction bases outside the gene matches: 9. From germline, CDR1 is LNHDA and CDR2 SQIVND (reference sequence). CDR3 amino acids: CASSIRPSGVSYNEQFF. The DNA for the CDR3 is TGTGCCAGTAGTATCCGGCCTAGCGGAGTTTCCTACAATGAGCAGTTCTTC.

This clonotype was observed at least ten times. This chain uses TRBV12-3 or TRBV12-4 with TRBJ2-1, with TRBD2 matching over 9 bases. This CDR3 is 14 amino acids long. The ends lost 3 bases at V and 8 bases at J; junction bases unmatched: 5. The CDR3 loop reads CASSFSGSIYEQFF. The CDR3 DNA reads TGTGCCAGCAGTTTTAGCGGGAGTATCTATGAGCAGTTCTTC.

There are a few counts of this clonotype. The chain recombines TRBV3-1 with TRBJ2-1; possibly TRBD1 for D (6 bases). V was pared by 0 bases and J by 5 bases, with 14 bases between. From germline, CDR1 is LGHDT and CDR2 YNNKEL (reference sequence). The CDR3 is 16 amino acids. CDR3 region: CASSQEGGSQHNEQFF. The CDR3 region has the DNA TGTGCCAGCAGCCAAGAAGGGGGTAGTCAGCACAATGAGCAGTTCTTC.

This clonotype was seen a few times. This may come from a read error, since a much larger clone is one base off. CDR3 bases: TGCGCCAGCAGCTGGGAGGGGCTAGCGGGAAGGGGGCAGTACTTC. This codes for CASSWEGLAGRGQYF. The rearrangement links TRBV5-1 to TRBJ2-4; 9 nucleotides align to TRBD2. V was pared by 3 bases and J by 13 bases, with 14 bases of the junction left unmatched. Germline V gives CDR1 SGHRS, CDR2 YFSETQ. CDR3 length: 15 amino acids.

This clonotype was seen a few times. This chain connects TRBV7-2 to TRBJ2-3, with D possibly being TRBD1 (5 bases). Trimming left V 4 bases short and J 1 base short, with 18 bases between. CDR1 and CDR2 (germline): SGHTA, FQGNSA. The CDR3 has 17 amino acids. CDR3 protein: CASSSRTHRSRTDTQYF. The CDR3 nucleotides read TGTGCCAGCAGCTCCAGAACTCACAGGAGCCGCACAGATACGCAGTATTTT.

The chain combines TRBV10-2 with TRBJ2-7; D assignment may be TRBD1 or TRBD2 (6 bases each). V lost 6 bases, J lost 3 bases, and 12 bases lay in between. The CDR3 consists of 13 residues. From germline, CDR1 is WSHSY and CDR2 SAAADI. CDR3 DNA sequence: TGCGCCAGCAGGGGGGGCGGGTACTACGAGCAGTACTTC. Translated, it gives CASRGGGYYEQYF.

The chain joins TRBV20-1 to TRBJ2-1, with D possibly TRBD2 on 5 matching bases. CDR1 and CDR2 from the germline V gene are DFQATT and SNEGSKA (reference sequence). V was pared by 5 bases and J by 5 bases, with 13 bases between. This CDR3 contains 13 residues. The CDR3 region has the DNA TGCAGTGCTGGCGGGTCCCCGGACAATGAGCAGTTCTTC. Amino acids: CSAGGSPDNEQFF.

Note on this clonotype: One end of the junction fails to match germline, which may point to a read error. The V call is TRBV5-1, the J call TRBJ2-5; D unresolved. CDR3 length: 13 amino acids. The germline gives CDR1 SGHRS, CDR2 YFSETQ. The CDR3 sequence is CASRPPAQETQYF. The CDR3 region has the DNA TGCGCAAGCAGGCCGCCGGCGCAAGAGACCCAGTACTTC.

The chain recombines TRBV5-6 with TRBJ2-1, with D maybe TRBD1 (5 bases). From germline, CDR1 is SGHDT and CDR2 YYEEEE. The CDR3 totals 13 residues. With 1 base removed from V and 10 bases from J, the gap between germline ends came to 12 bases. The CDR3 sequence is CASSLSGPGEQFF. The DNA for the CDR3 is TGTGCCAGCAGCTTGTCAGGGCCAGGAGAGCAGTTCTTC.

The chain joins TRBV4-2 to TRBJ2-7; possible D gene TRBD2, 6 bases. Trimming cost V 0 bases and J 7 bases, with 16 bases left between them. CDR1 LGHNA and CDR2 YNFKEQ come from the germline V gene. This CDR3 spans 15 amino acids. CDR3 in amino acids: CASSQDRQGGNEQYF. In nucleotides, the CDR3 is TGTGCCAGCAGCCAAGATCGGCAGGGCGGGAATGAGCAGTACTTC.

The genes are TRBV4-3 and TRBJ2-2; the D gene is possibly TRBD1 (6 bases). Germline CDR1 and CDR2: LGHNA and YSLEER. The V and J ends lost 0 bases and 5 bases respectively, with 10 bases between them. This CDR3 is 15 amino acids long. CDR3 sequence: CASSQEARGTGELFF. The CDR3 DNA is TGCGCCAGCAGCCAAGAAGCCAGGGGTACCGGGGAGCTGTTTTTT.

The chain carries TRBV6-2 or TRBV6-3 and TRBJ2-4; 12 positions agree with TRBD1. The J call may not be correct, given that the DNA end is closer to TRBJ2-7. CDR1 and CDR2 (germline): MNHEY, SVGEGT. The CDR3 extends over 15 amino acids. CDR3 sequence (DNA): TGTGCCAGCAGAACCGGGACAGGGGGCCTCTACGAGCAGTACTTC. Residues: CASRTGTGGLYEQYF.

V gene TRBV27 combines with J gene TRBJ1-2; 7 bases map to TRBD1. V lost 4 bases to trimming and J lost 4 bases; unmatched junction nucleotides: 6. The germline V gene encodes CDR1 MNHEY and CDR2 SMNVEV (reference sequence). This CDR3 comprises 14 residues. As DNA, the CDR3 is TGTGCCAGCAGTTCCGCGGGACAGCGCTATGGCTACACCTTC. It is translated as CASSSAGQRYGYTF.

The sample holds one count of this clonotype. CDR3 in amino acids: CASESGAGTYEQYF. The CDR3 DNA reads TGTGCCAGTGAATCGGGGGCAGGGACGTACGAGCAGTACTTC. The chain is built from TRBV19 and TRBJ2-7; the D call may be TRBD1 or TRBD2 (6 bases each). V was pared by 8 bases and J by 4 bases, with 18 bases between. The V gene's germline CDR1 is LNHDA and CDR2 SQIVND (reference sequence). There are 14 residues in the CDR3.

V is TRBV20-1 and J is TRBJ2-7; 9 positions match TRBD1. The CDR3 is 14 residues long. The germline V gene has CDR1 DFQATT and CDR2 SNEGSKA (reference sequence). The CDR3 bases are TGCAGCGCCCATGGACAGGGGAACTCCTACGAGCAGTACTTC. It codes for CSAHGQGNSYEQYF.

The rearrangement uses TRBV6-6 and TRBJ2-3; TRBD1 matches 10 bases. This CDR3 is built from 16 residues. Germline CDR1 and CDR2: MNHNY and SVGAGI (reference sequence). V shed 6 bases and J 3 bases; nucleotides not matched to a gene: 9. As DNA, the CDR3 is TGTGCCAGCAGCCCTCGGGGACAGGGGATTACAGATACGCAGTATTTT. Its translation: CASSPRGQGITDTQYF.

In DNA form, the CDR3 reads TGTGCCAGCAGCCGCCAACAGGGTCCACGGGAGACCCAGTACTTC. It specifies CASSRQQGPRETQYF. The genes are TRBV7-2 and TRBJ2-5; possible D gene TRBD1, 6 bases. Germline lookup yields CDR1 SGHTA and CDR2 FQGNSA. CDR3 length equals 15 residues. Trimming left V 5 bases short and J 5 bases short, with 18 bases between. Full variable domain (outside the CDR3, taken from reference TRBV7-2 and TRBJ2-5): GAGVSQSPSNKVTEKGKDVELRCDPISGHTALYWYRQSLGQGLEFLIYFQGNSAPDKSGLPSDRFSAERTGGSVSTLTIQRTQQEDSAVYLCASSRQQGPRETQYFGPGTRLLVL.

This clonotype was found many times. The chain uses TRBV12-3 or TRBV12-4 and TRBJ2-2; no firm D call. Trimming cost V 5 bases and J 5 bases, with 6 bases left between them. This CDR3 is 12 amino acids long. In nucleotides, the CDR3 is TGTGCCAGCAGTCAACGAACCGGGGAGCTGTTTTTT. Translated: CASSQRTGELFF.

The chain links TRBV20-1 to TRBJ1-2, with 12 bases identical to TRBD1. The CDR3 loop spans 14 amino acids. CDR1 is DFQATT and CDR2 is SNEGSKA in the germline V gene (reference sequence). The ends lost 0 bases at V and 8 bases at J; junction bases unmatched: 4. The CDR3 DNA reads as TGCAGTGCTAGAGAGGGACAGGGGGCGTGCGGCTACACCTTC. This sequence encodes CSAREGQGACGYTF.